Reported below is one T cell receptor (beta chain). The clone's antigen remains unknown. The input lacks base qualities; no much larger clone sits a single base away. This sample was taken from a study of blood T cell repertoires in COVID-19 (dated by TCRdb to about 2020). Describing the broader study: The collaborator samples originated in the United States, Italy and Spain and spanned the acute and convalescent phases of COVID-19. Where available, HLA class I and class II types were obtained from metadata supplied by the sample provider rather than from assay-based typing. Samples came from the ongoing ImmuneRACE study (first 160 participants) plus 1,254 subjects from 6 global collaborators. The dataset comprised deeply sampled blood TCRbeta repertoires from subjects exposed to, actively infected with, or recovered from COVID-19. Nearly every sample came with metadata listing a de-identified subject ID, COVID-19 status, age in years and sex. The material from the prospective study consisted of cDNA or gDNA derived from T cells, B-cell-depleted T cells, or PBMCs. A freely available public database, intended as a resource for researchers studying the immune response to SARS-CoV-2, is where the repertoires were released. The full study reports these points: How much clinical and demographic metadata was included differed by source and by participant, and the metadata was provided uncurated.

At one collaborating source in Seattle, patients were enrolled during active infection and were followed longitudinally through the course of disease. The collaborating institutions used their own protocols to collect whole blood in K2EDTA tubes. Collaborator samples were shipped for TCRbeta analysis as frozen whole blood, isolated PBMCs, or DNA extracted from either sample type. CDR1 and CDR2, per the germline V gene (reference sequence), are PRHDT and FYEKMQ. The CDR3, cysteine through phenylalanine, is 14 amino acids long. Just CDR3 DNA is preserved here, 42 bases in frame from base 1. The junction shows trimming of 2 bases on V and 3 bases on J, plus 8 bases between the germline ends. TCRbeta CDR3 regions were amplified from genomic DNA by means of the immunoSEQ Assay, a bias-controlled multiplex PCR. Under the source paper's analysis protocol: The number of nucleated cells in each sample was estimated by amplification of reference gene primers within the assay. To quantify the absolute abundance of each unique TCRbeta CDR3 rearrangement, sequence reads were collapsed and filtered. For each sample, productive Simpson clonality was calculated by taking the square root of Simpson's diversity index across productive rearrangements. Imported from immuneACCESS, the table was reduced by TCRdb to in-frame sequences with V and J called. These copies leave out some clones; in studies compared against another copy, an unresolved V gene accounts for under half, and the cause of the remainder is not known. V and J calls plus clone size are reproduced from that table; the DNA served to infer D and trimming. The sample table contains some 200,000 clones; only one count was recorded for approximately 85% of them. More than 2% of the sample is held by the ten biggest clonotypes.

The receptor was derived from a woman in her 70s with COVID-19, enrolled during active disease. The specimen sequenced was peripheral blood. The receptor chain draws on TRBV13 and TRBJ1-3, with the D gene uncertain. CDR3 protein: CASSLITVGNTIYF. The DNA sequence is TGTGCCAGCAGCTTAATTACAGTTGGAAACACCATATATTTT.